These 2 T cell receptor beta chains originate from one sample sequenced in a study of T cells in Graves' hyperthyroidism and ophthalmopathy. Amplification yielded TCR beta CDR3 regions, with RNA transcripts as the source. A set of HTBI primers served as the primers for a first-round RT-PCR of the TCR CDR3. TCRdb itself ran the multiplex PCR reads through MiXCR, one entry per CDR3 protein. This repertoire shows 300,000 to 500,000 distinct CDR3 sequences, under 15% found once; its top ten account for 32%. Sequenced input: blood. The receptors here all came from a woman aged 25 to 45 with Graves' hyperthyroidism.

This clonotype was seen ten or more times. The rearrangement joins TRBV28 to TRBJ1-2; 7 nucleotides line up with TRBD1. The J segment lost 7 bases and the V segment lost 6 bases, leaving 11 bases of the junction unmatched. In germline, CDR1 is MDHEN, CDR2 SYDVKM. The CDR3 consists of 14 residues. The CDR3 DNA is TGTGCCAGCAGCAGCACAGGGGCACGGCGTGGCTACACCTTC. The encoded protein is CASSSTGARRGYTF.

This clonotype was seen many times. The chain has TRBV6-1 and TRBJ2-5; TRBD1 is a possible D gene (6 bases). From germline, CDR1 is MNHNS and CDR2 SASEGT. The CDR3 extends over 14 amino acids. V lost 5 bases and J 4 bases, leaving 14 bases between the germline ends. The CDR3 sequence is CASSSPDRLETQYF. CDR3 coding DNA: TGTGCCAGCAGTTCCCCGGACAGATTAGAGACCCAGTACTTC.